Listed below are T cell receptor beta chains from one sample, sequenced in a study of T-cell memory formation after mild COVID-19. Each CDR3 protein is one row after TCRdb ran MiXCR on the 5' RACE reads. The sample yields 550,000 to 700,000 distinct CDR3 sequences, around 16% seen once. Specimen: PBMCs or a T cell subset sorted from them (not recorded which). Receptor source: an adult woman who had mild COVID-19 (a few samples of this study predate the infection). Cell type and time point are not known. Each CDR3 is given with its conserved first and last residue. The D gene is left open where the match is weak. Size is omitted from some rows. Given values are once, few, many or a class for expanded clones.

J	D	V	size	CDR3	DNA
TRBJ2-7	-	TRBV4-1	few	CASSPPEGSREQYF	TGCGCCAGCAGCCCACCGGAGGGGTCTCGCGAGCAGTACTTC
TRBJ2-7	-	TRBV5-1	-	CASSKQGRTYEQYF	TGCGCCAGCAGCAAGCAGGGCCGGACCTACGAGCAGTACTTC
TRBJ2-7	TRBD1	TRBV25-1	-	CASSVGTGGYEQYF	TGTGCCAGCAGTGTCGGGACAGGAGGATACGAGCAGTACTTC
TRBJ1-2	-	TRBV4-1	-	CASSPTHSGYGYTF	TGCGCCAGCAGCCCGACCCATAGTGGCTATGGCTACACCTTC
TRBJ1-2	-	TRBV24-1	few	CATSDFPGYGYTF	TGTGCCACCAGTGATTTCCCGGGGTACGGCTACACCTTC
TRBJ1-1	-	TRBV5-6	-	CASSLEVFGTEAFF	TGTGCCAGCAGCTTGGAGGTTTTTGGCACTGAAGCTTTCTTT
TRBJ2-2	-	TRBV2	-	CASRTDWNTGELFF	TGTGCCAGCAGGACGGACTGGAACACCGGGGAGCTGTTTTTT
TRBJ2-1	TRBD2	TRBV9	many	CASSDGLAGGLEQFF	TGTGCCAGCAGCGATGGACTAGCGGGAGGACTTGAGCAGTTCTTC
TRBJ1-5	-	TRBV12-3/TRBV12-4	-	CASSLGYDQPQHF	TGTGCCAGCAGTTTAGGTTATGATCAGCCCCAGCATTTT
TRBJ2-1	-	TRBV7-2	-	CASSLVVGRRSSYNEQFF	TGTGCCAGCAGCTTAGTAGTTGGACGTAGAAGCTCCTACAATGAGCAGTTCTTC
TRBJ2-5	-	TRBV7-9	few	CASSFLGGRETQYF	TGTGCCAGCAGCTTCTTGGGTGGTCGAGAGACCCAGTACTTC
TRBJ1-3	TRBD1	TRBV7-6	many	CASSSDRVPGNTIYF	TGTGCCAGCAGCTCGGACAGGGTACCGGGAAACACCATATATTTT
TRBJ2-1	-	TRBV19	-	CASSPGGGLNEQFF	TGTGCCAGTAGTCCTGGAGGGGGTCTTAATGAGCAGTTCTTC
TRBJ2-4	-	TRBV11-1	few	CASSPDGQVRYF	TGTGCCAGCAGCCCCGATGGTCAGGTGCGGTACTTC
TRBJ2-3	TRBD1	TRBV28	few	CASSSPGTGRQDTQYF	TGTGCCAGCAGTTCCCCCGGGACAGGGCGCCAAGATACGCAGTATTTT
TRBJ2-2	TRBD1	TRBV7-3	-	CASSLALYRGHTGELFF	TGTGCCAGCAGCTTAGCCCTCTACAGGGGGCATACCGGGGAGCTGTTTTTT
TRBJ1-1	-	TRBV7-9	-	CASSLEESRWGNTEAFF	TGTGCCAGCAGCTTAGAGGAGAGCAGGTGGGGGAACACTGAAGCTTTCTTT
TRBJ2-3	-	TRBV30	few	CAWTDGSTDTQYF	TGTGCCTGGACGGATGGTAGCACAGATACGCAGTATTTT
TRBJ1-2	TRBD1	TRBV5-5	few	CASSLWGQGVSNGYTF	TGTGCCAGCAGCTTGTGGGGACAGGGTGTCTCGAATGGCTACACCTTC
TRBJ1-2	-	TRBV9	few	CASSGWRGRPNYGYTF	TGTGCCAGCAGCGGGTGGAGGGGACGACCCAACTATGGCTACACCTTC